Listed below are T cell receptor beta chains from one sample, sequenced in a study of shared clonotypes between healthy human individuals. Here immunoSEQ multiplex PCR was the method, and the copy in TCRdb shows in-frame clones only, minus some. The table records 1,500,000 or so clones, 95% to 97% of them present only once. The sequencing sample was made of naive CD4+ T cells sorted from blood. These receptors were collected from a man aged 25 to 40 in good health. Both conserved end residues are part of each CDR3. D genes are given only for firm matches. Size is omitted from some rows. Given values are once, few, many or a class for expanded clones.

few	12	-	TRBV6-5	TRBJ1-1	TGTGCCAGCAGTTACGGAGGGACTGAAGCTTTCTTT	CASSYGGTEAFF
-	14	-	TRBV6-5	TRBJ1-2	TGTGCCAGCAGTTACTCGAGTTTGGGTTCTGGCTACACCTTC	CASSYSSLGSGYTF
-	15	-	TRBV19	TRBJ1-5	TGTGCCAGTAGTCCCGGGACGGTTTTCAATCAGCCCCAGCATTTT	CASSPGTVFNQPQHF
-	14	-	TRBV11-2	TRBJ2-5	TGTGCCAGCAGCTTTAGGGGAGACCAAGAGACCCAGTACTTC	CASSFRGDQETQYF
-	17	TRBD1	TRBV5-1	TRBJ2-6	TGCGCCAGCAGCCCTGGACAGGGGGCAGTAGGGGCCAACGTCCTGACTTTC	CASSPGQGAVGANVLTF
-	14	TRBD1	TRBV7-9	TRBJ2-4	TGTGCCAGCAGCACCGGGACAGGGTATGGCATTCAGTACTTC	CASSTGTGYGIQYF
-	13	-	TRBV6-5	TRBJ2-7	TGTGCCAGCAGAAGGACCAACTCCTACGAGCAGTACTTC	CASRRTNSYEQYF
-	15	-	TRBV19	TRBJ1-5	TGTGCCAGTAGTATTAGTGGGCGTACCAATCAGCCCCAGCATTTT	CASSISGRTNQPQHF
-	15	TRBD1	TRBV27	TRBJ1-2	TGTGCCAGCAGTTTCAAAACAGGGGGCGCGAATGGCTACACCTTC	CASSFKTGGANGYTF
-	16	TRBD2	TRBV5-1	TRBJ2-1	TGCGCCAGCAGCTTGGAACTAGCGGGAGGGGGCAATGAGCAGTTCTTC	CASSLELAGGGNEQFF
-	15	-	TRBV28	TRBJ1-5	TGTGCCAGCAGAGAAGGGACATTAGACAATCAGCCCCAGCATTTT	CASREGTLDNQPQHF
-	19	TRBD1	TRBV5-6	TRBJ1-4	TGTGCCAGCAGCTTGGACGTCCCGGGACAGGGGAAGGTCGGAGAAAAACTGTTTTTT	CASSLDVPGQGKVGEKLFF
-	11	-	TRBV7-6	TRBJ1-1	TGTGCCAGCAGTCAGGAAGTTGAAGCTTTCTTT	CASSQEVEAFF
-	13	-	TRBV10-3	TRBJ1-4	TGTGCCATCACAGGGGTGCCAGGGGAAAAACTGTTTTTT	CAITGVPGEKLFF
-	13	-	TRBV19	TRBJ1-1	TGTGCCAGTAGTATAGGCGGGGTCACTGAAGCTTTCTTT	CASSIGGVTEAFF
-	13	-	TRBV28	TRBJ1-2	TGTGCCAGCAGTTTGGTGGGGGACTATGGCTACACCTTC	CASSLVGDYGYTF